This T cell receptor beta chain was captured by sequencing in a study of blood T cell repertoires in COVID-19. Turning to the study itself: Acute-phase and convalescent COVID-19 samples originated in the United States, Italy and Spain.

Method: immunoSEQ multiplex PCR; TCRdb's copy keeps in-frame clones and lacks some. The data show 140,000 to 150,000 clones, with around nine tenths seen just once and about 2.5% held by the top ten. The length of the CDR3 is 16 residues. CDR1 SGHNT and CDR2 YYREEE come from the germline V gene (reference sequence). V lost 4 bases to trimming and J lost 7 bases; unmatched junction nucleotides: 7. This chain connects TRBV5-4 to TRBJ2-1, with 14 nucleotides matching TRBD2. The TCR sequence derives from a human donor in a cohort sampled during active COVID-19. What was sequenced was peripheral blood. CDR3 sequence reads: CASSSGTSGGSNEQFF. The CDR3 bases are TGTGCCAGCAGCAGCGGGACTAGCGGGGGTAGTAATGAGCAGTTCTTC.